The rows below give T cell receptor beta chains drawn from one sample of a study of tumor and adjacent non-tumor tissue in lung cancer. TCRdb ran MiXCR on the multiplex PCR reads and lists one entry per CDR3 protein. Of roughly 45,000 distinct CDR3 sequences in the sample, over 55% are singletons; the top ten hold roughly 42%. Material for sequencing was distant non-tumor lung tissue. These receptors originate from a man in his fifties with non-small cell lung cancer. Each CDR3 is given with its conserved first and last residue. Each record gives: CDR3 protein, CDR3 DNA, V gene, J gene, D gene, clone size. D genes are given only for firm matches. Only part of the rows carry a size: once, few, many, or a class if the clone is expanded.

CASSLRTGSETQYF	TGTGCCAGCAGCTTAAGGACAGGGTCAGAGACCCAGTACTTC	TRBV7-9	TRBJ2-5	TRBD1	.
CSAQAGALETQYF	TGTAGCGCACAAGCGGGAGCTTTGGAGACCCAGTACTTC	TRBV29-1	TRBJ2-5	TRBD2	.
CASSPTGVGNIQYF	TGTGCCAGCAGTCCCACAGGGGTGGGAAACATTCAGTACTTC	TRBV6-2/TRBV6-3	TRBJ2-4	TRBD1	many
CANSPVGETYNSPLHF	TGTGCCAACAGTCCAGTCGGTGAAACCTATAATTCACCCCTCCACTTT	TRBV5-5	TRBJ1-6	.	.
CASSYSVGSDQPRHF	TGTGCCAGTAGTTACTCGGTGGGGTCAGATCAGCCCCGGCATTTT	TRBV6-5	TRBJ1-5	.	.
CAWTKGGWTSGRAYNEQFF	TGTGCCTGGACCAAGGGGGGGTGGACTAGCGGGAGGGCTTACAATGAGCAGTTCTTC	TRBV30	TRBJ2-1	TRBD2	few
CVSSLDLRVCNEQFF	TGTGTCAGCAGTCTCGATCTCAGGGTGTGCAATGAGCAGTTCTTC	TRBV6-6	TRBJ2-1	.	.
CSASRQPNTEAFF	TGCAGTGCTAGTAGACAGCCTAACACTGAAGCTTTCTTT	TRBV20-1	TRBJ1-1	.	many
CVSSSWTEGSPLHF	TGTGTCAGCAGCTCCTGGACAGAGGGATCACCCCTCCACTTT	TRBV6-6	TRBJ1-6	.	.
CASSLESFEAFF	TGTGCCAGCAGCTTGGAGTCCTTTGAAGCTTTCTTT	TRBV5-5	TRBJ1-1	.	many
CAGSEVFRGTEAFF	TGTGCCGGCAGTGAAGTCTTTAGGGGCACTGAAGCTTTCTTT	TRBV6-1	TRBJ1-1	.	.
CASSFSGSADTRYF	TGTGCCAGCAGCTTTAGCGGTAGTGCGGATACGCGGTATTTT	TRBV5-4	TRBJ2-3	.	.
CASSLLGGIYNSPLHF	TGTGCCAGCAGTCTGCTGGGGGGAATCTATAATTCACCCCTCCACTTT	TRBV5-5	TRBJ1-6	.	few
CASSQDPRGGTGELFF	TGCGCCAGCAGCCAAGACCCCAGGGGGGGCACCGGGGAGCTGTTTTTT	TRBV4-1	TRBJ2-2	.	many
CNIGSGGVPGETQHF	TGCAACATCGGATCTGGCGGGGTTCCGGGGGAGACCCAGCACTTC	TRBV29-1	TRBJ2-5	.	.
CASSILAGGPGETQYF	TGTGCCAGCAGTATCTTGGCGGGAGGGCCAGGAGAGACCCAGTACTTC	TRBV12-3/TRBV12-4	TRBJ2-5	TRBD2	.
CASSMAIHNQPQDF	TGTGCCAGTAGTATGGCTATTCACAATCAACCCCAGGATTTT	TRBV19	TRBJ1-5	.	.
CASSLPDRGRGGFTEAFF	TGTGCCAGCAGCTTACCCGACAGGGGGCGCGGTGGTTTTACTGAAGCTTTCTTT	TRBV11-3	TRBJ1-1	TRBD1	medium-sized
CVSSFLVSYEQYF	TGTGTCAGCAGCTTCCTGGTCTCCTACGAGCAGTACTTC	TRBV5-8	TRBJ2-7	.	.
CASSNTSGSAYEQYF	TGTGCCAGCAGTAACACTAGCGGGAGTGCCTACGAGCAGTACTTC	TRBV12-3/TRBV12-4	TRBJ2-7	TRBD2	.
CASSGGRLDEQYF	TGTGCCAGTAGCGGCGGGAGACTGGACGAGCAGTACTTC	TRBV28	TRBJ2-7	TRBD2	.
CAISDRPPWEQYF	TGTGCCATCAGTGATAGGCCCCCCTGGGAGCAGTACTTC	TRBV10-3	TRBJ2-7	.	many